This T cell receptor beta chain derives from a study of T cells in Graves' hyperthyroidism and ophthalmopathy. A roughly 10 ml volume of fresh peripheral blood provided the PBMCs. Germline CDR1 and CDR2: KGHSH and LQKENI. The CDR3 has 15 amino acids. Amplified TCR beta CDR3 regions came from RNA transcripts. HTBI primers were the set used in a first-round RT-PCR of the TCR CDR3. Each CDR3 protein gets one entry after TCRdb re-called the multiplex PCR reads with MiXCR. The sample has under 350,000 distinct CDR3 sequences; roughly a fifth are singletons. Study observations and caveats: Most clonotypes that expanded in the thyroid above 0.001 also showed up in blood.

Notes on this clonotype: Its antigen is as yet unknown. A read error may explain this, as a much larger clone is one base away.

Sequenced material: blood. The gene calls are TRBV18 and TRBJ2-7, with D uncertain. This sequence originates from a woman between 45 and 65 years old with Graves' hyperthyroidism. The CDR3 DNA reads TGTGCCAACTCACCGAGGCCTGCCAGCTCCTACGAGCAGTACTTC. This sequence encodes CANSPRPASSYEQYF. Looking up the rest from reference TRBV18 and TRBJ2-7 gives the full variable domain: NAGVMQNPRHLVRRRGQEARLRCSPMKGHSHVYWYRQLPEEGLKFMVYLQKENIIDESGMPKERFSAEFPKEGPSILRIQQVVRGDSAAYFCANSPRPASSYEQYFGPGTRLTVT.